This is a list of T cell receptor beta chains from one sample in a study of human T cells and chemical hapten exposure. TCRdb re-called the RACE reads through MiXCR, storing one row per CDR3 protein. The sample lists over 75,000 distinct CDR3 sequences, approximately 10% seen once, with 1% to 1.2% in the top ten. The sequences come from whole blood, collected in connection with sensitization to the hapten diphenylcyclopropenone (DPC). These TCRs come from a young woman with alopecia areata. Some clones in this sample may be carry-over from other donors' samples. Each CDR3 is given with its conserved first and last residue. A D gene is named only where the DNA matches it firmly. The size of a clone is reported for some rows only, either as once, few or many, or as a class for expanded clones.

TGTGCCAGCAGCCTACTAACACGGGAAGCTTTCTTT	CASSLLTREAFF	.	TRBJ1-1	few	TRBV6-6
TGTGCCAGCAGTGCCTATGGACAGGGTGGCAATGAGCAGTTCTTC	CASSAYGQGGNEQFF	TRBD1	TRBJ2-1	few	TRBV2
TGTGCCAGCAGCCATGGACAGGGAAGTAACTATGGCTACACCTTC	CASSHGQGSNYGYTF	TRBD1	TRBJ1-2	.	TRBV7-9
TGTGCCAGCAGTTCCGAAAAACTGTTTTTT	CASSSEKLFF	.	TRBJ1-4	.	TRBV28
TGTGCCAGCAGCTTAACGGGACAGCTATTTTGGTCACCCCTCCACTTT	CASSLTGQLFWSPLHF	TRBD1	TRBJ1-6	many	TRBV11-2
TGCGCCAGTGCCCCTGCCTTGCAACCCCAGCATTTT	CASAPALQPQHF	.	TRBJ1-5	once	TRBV10-2
TGTGCCCTAGGGACTAGCGGCAGAGATACGCAGTATTTT	CALGTSGRDTQYF	TRBD2	TRBJ2-3	few	TRBV28
TGTGCCAGCAGCAGCAGGTTCACAGATACGCAGTATTTT	CASSSRFTDTQYF	.	TRBJ2-3	many	TRBV11-3
TGTGCCAGCAGCTCCTTTAGCGGGAGCGAGCAGTACTTC	CASSSFSGSEQYF	TRBD2	TRBJ2-7	many	TRBV11-1
TGTGCCAGCAGCGTAGGTGGCGGGGATACGCAGTATTTT	CASSVGGGDTQYF	.	TRBJ2-3	.	TRBV9
TGCGCCAGCAGCTTCAATCCAGGGGATAACTATGGCTACACCTTC	CASSFNPGDNYGYTF	.	TRBJ1-2	many	TRBV4-3
TGTGCCGCTTCGACAGGGCGGACAACTGAAGCTTTCTTT	CAASTGRTTEAFF	TRBD1	TRBJ1-1	many	TRBV10-3
TGTGCCAGCAGTATTAGCGGAACGAACACCGGGGAGCTGTTTTTT	CASSISGTNTGELFF	.	TRBJ2-2	few	TRBV9
TGTGCCATACAGCCCGGGACGGCTCAACAGCCCCAGCATTTT	CAIQPGTAQQPQHF	.	TRBJ1-5	.	TRBV28
TGCAGTGCTAGCGGACTCTACGAGCAGTACTTC	CSASGLYEQYF	.	TRBJ2-7	few	TRBV20-1
TGTGCCAGCTCACCCAGGCAGGAATCTAACTATGGCTACACCTTC	CASSPRQESNYGYTF	.	TRBJ1-2	many	TRBV18
TGTGCCTGGAGTGTAATAAACTATGGCTACACCTTC	CAWSVINYGYTF	.	TRBJ1-2	.	TRBV30
TGCGCCAGCAGCCGTCCTTCCCTCAGGGACACTGAAGCTTTCTTT	CASSRPSLRDTEAFF	.	TRBJ1-1	few	TRBV4-1
TGTGCCAGCAGCTGGACTAGCGGGAGGGAAGAGACCCAGTACTTC	CASSWTSGREETQYF	TRBD2	TRBJ2-5	many	TRBV5-5
TGTGCCAGCAGCCAAGAGTATGGCAGCGGAAAACTGTTTTTT	CASSQEYGSGKLFF	.	TRBJ1-4	.	TRBV14
TGTGCCAGTAGTATTACAGGGTTCGCGAACACCGGGGAGCTGTTTTTT	CASSITGFANTGELFF	.	TRBJ2-2	few	TRBV19
TGTGCCAGCAGCTCCCCTTCAGGCGGCATAGATACGCAGTATTTT	CASSSPSGGIDTQYF	.	TRBJ2-3	.	TRBV5-5
TGTGCCAGCAGTCCACGGACAGGGGGCAATGAGCAGTTCTTC	CASSPRTGGNEQFF	TRBD1	TRBJ2-1	many	TRBV12-3/TRBV12-4
TGTGCCATCAGTGACCCTACTGTAGCGGGAAACACCGGGGAGCTGTTTTTT	CAISDPTVAGNTGELFF	TRBD2	TRBJ2-2	many	TRBV10-3
TGTGCCAGCAGCTTGTCGGCCCGAAACACTGAAGCTTTCTTT	CASSLSARNTEAFF	.	TRBJ1-1	.	TRBV5-6
TGCAGTGTCAGGAAAGGTATCCAAGAGACCCAGTACTTC	CSVRKGIQETQYF	.	TRBJ2-5	.	TRBV20-1
TGCAGCGTTTTAAGCGTTATGAACACTGAAGCTTTCTTT	CSVLSVMNTEAFF	.	TRBJ1-1	few	TRBV29-1
TGTGCCAGTAGTAAGGGACTAGATACGGATACGCAGTATTTT	CASSKGLDTDTQYF	TRBD2	TRBJ2-3	.	TRBV19
TGTGCCAGCAGCTTAAGACTAGACGTGGAGACCCAGTACTTC	CASSLRLDVETQYF	.	TRBJ2-5	.	TRBV7-9
TGTGCCAGCAGCTTAGATAGCGGGTACGCGACGAACACCGGGGAGCTGTTTTTT	CASSLDSGYATNTGELFF	TRBD2	TRBJ2-2	few	TRBV7-2
TGCGCCAGCGGGTGGAATACGCAGTATTTT	CASGWNTQYF	.	TRBJ2-3	.	TRBV10-2
TGTGCCAGCAGTTTCAGGGACAGTAATTCACCCCTCCACTTT	CASSFRDSNSPLHF	TRBD1	TRBJ1-6	.	TRBV28
TGTGCCAGCAGCCGCTTGGGCAGTCACTCCTACGAGCAGTACTTC	CASSRLGSHSYEQYF	.	TRBJ2-7	many	TRBV7-2
TGTGCCAGCAGTTACATAGGGAGGAACACTGAAGCTTTCTTT	CASSYIGRNTEAFF	.	TRBJ1-1	many	TRBV6-2/TRBV6-3
TGTGCCAGCAGTTCCGGACAGCGGACTGAAGCTTTCTTT	CASSSGQRTEAFF	.	TRBJ1-1	many	TRBV28
TGTGCCAGCAGCTCTCCTGCCGATGAGCAGTTCTTC	CASSSPADEQFF	.	TRBJ2-1	many	TRBV6-6
TGTGCCAGCTCACCACCATATAGCAATCAGCCCCAGCATTTT	CASSPPYSNQPQHF	.	TRBJ1-5	many	TRBV18
TGTGCCAGCAGCCAAGATACGAGACCCAGCAATGAGCAGTTCTTC	CASSQDTRPSNEQFF	.	TRBJ2-1	many	TRBV3-1
TGTGCCTGGACCTTTGACATACAAGAGACCCAGTACTTC	CAWTFDIQETQYF	.	TRBJ2-5	.	TRBV30
TGCGCCAGCAGCCAAGATGGGCGGAATGGCTACACCTTC	CASSQDGRNGYTF	.	TRBJ1-2	.	TRBV4-3
TGCAGCGTTCGTACGTGGGACGGGAGTGAGCAGTTCTTC	CSVRTWDGSEQFF	.	TRBJ2-1	.	TRBV29-1
TGTGCCACTCAGGGGGCGGAGGGCTCCCAAGAGACCCAGTACTTC	CATQGAEGSQETQYF	TRBD1	TRBJ2-5	few	TRBV10-3
TGCAGCGTTGATCCGGGACAGATCCAGAGGAGTACGCAGTATTTT	CSVDPGQIQRSTQYF	TRBD1	TRBJ2-3	.	TRBV29-1
TGTGCCAGCAACCCTCCGGGAACTGGTGGGCGGACAGATACGCAGTATTTT	CASNPPGTGGRTDTQYF	.	TRBJ2-3	many	TRBV28
TGTGCCAGCAGCCCTTACAGGGGGCAGGGAAACACCATATATTTT	CASSPYRGQGNTIYF	TRBD1	TRBJ1-3	.	TRBV12-3/TRBV12-4
TGTGCCAGCTCACCACCCGGCGGCACTGAAGCTTTCTTT	CASSPPGGTEAFF	.	TRBJ1-1	many	TRBV18
TGCGCCAGCAGCCCCGGGACAGGGGGCATTGATACGCAGTATTTT	CASSPGTGGIDTQYF	TRBD1	TRBJ2-3	many	TRBV5-1
TGCAGTGCACGGGACAGTTCTAGCAATCAGCCCCAGCATTTT	CSARDSSSNQPQHF	TRBD1	TRBJ1-5	few	TRBV20-1
TGTGCCAGCAGCCAGTCCCAGGGGGAGAGGACTTTCTTT	CASSQSQGERTFF	TRBD1	TRBJ1-1	.	TRBV3-1
TGTGCCAGCAGTTACTCCAGCGGGGGGTTTGAGCAATGGGCAGATACGCAGTATTTT	CASSYSSGGFEQWADTQYF	TRBD2	TRBJ2-3	.	TRBV6-6
TGCGCCAGCAGAAGGGCGGACAGCACAGATACGCAGTATTTT	CASRRADSTDTQYF	.	TRBJ2-3	few	TRBV5-1
TGTGCCAGCAGACCACAGGACTCCTACGAGCAGTACTTC	CASRPQDSYEQYF	.	TRBJ2-7	many	TRBV2
TGTGCCAGCAGTTACTGGACAGAGGGCTCCTATAATTCACCCCTCCACTTT	CASSYWTEGSYNSPLHF	.	TRBJ1-6	few	TRBV2
TGTGCCAGCTCAAGAGGTTCCTACAATGAGCAGTTCTTC	CASSRGSYNEQFF	.	TRBJ2-1	few	TRBV18
TGTGCCAGCTCACCGATCGACACCACCCCGGGACAGCCCCAGCATTTT	CASSPIDTTPGQPQHF	.	TRBJ1-5	many	TRBV18
TGTGCCAGCAGCTTCAGGACAGGGCCGGGGACCGGGGAGCTGTTTTTT	CASSFRTGPGTGELFF	TRBD1	TRBJ2-2	many	TRBV7-2
TGTGCCAGCAGCGCGGGTCGACTGCTCTCGGGGACCCAGTACTTC	CASSAGRLLSGTQYF	.	TRBJ2-5	few	TRBV7-9
TGTGCCAGCAGCCATAGGACAGGGAATCAGAATGAGCAGTTCTTC	CASSHRTGNQNEQFF	TRBD1	TRBJ2-1	few	TRBV7-9